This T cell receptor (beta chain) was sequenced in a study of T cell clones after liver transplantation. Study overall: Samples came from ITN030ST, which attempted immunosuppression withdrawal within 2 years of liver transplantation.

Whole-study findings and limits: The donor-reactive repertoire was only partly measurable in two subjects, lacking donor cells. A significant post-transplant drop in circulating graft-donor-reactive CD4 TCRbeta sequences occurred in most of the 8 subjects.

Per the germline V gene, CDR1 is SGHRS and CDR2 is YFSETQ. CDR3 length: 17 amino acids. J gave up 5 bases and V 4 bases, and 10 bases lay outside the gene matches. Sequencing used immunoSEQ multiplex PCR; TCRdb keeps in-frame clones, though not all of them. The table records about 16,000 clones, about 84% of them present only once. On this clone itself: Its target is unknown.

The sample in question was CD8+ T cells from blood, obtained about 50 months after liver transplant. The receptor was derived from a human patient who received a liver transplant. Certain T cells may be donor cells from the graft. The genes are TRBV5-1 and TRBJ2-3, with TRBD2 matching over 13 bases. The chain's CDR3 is CASSAGLAGVVEDTQYF. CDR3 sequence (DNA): TGCGCCAGCAGCGCAGGACTAGCGGGAGTGGTGGAAGATACGCAGTATTTT.